This entry lists 7 T cell receptor beta chains sequenced from one sample in a study of PD-1 blockade in classical Hodgkin lymphoma. Method: immunoSEQ multiplex PCR; TCRdb's copy keeps in-frame clones and lacks some. The sample holds 25,000 to 35,000 clones, over 70% seen once. Each patient relapsed following autologous stem cell transplantation, and prior brentuximab vedotin exposure differed. The sequenced sample was peripheral blood mononuclear cells (PBMCs), obtained before the second cycle of nivolumab. These receptors were collected from a human donor with classical Hodgkin lymphoma.

The V call is TRBV18, the J call TRBJ2-5, with D maybe TRBD2 (6 bases). The CDR3 spans 14 residues. V gave up 0 bases and J gave up 7 bases, with 12 bases separating them. The germline V gene encodes CDR1 KGHSH and CDR2 LQKENI. The CDR3 loop reads CASSPPETRGTQYF. CDR3 nucleotide sequence: TGTGCCAGCTCACCACCGGAGACTAGGGGGACCCAGTACTTC. The full variable domain, with the rest looked up from reference TRBV18 and TRBJ2-5, is NAGVMQNPRHLVRRRGQEARLRCSPMKGHSHVYWYRQLPEEGLKFMVYLQKENIIDESGMPKERFSAEFPKEGPSILRIQQVVRGDSAAYFCASSPPETRGTQYFGPGTRLLVL.

V is TRBV19 and J is TRBJ2-5, with D perhaps matching TRBD2 (7 bases). The V end lost 3 bases, the J end lost 5 bases, and 16 bases lay between the germline ends. This CDR3 region has 15 residues. Per germline, CDR1 LNHDA and CDR2 SQIVND (reference sequence). DNA for the CDR3: TGTGCCAGTAGTATCGGTCGGGGCGGGGGCGAGACCCAGTACTTC. Its protein product is CASSIGRGGGETQYF.

In its sample, this clone was seen a few times. The rearrangement links TRBV28 to TRBJ2-3; unclear D gene. The CDR3 has 14 residues. Germline CDR1 reads MDHEN; CDR2 reads SYDVKM. V gave up 3 bases and J gave up 2 bases, with 9 bases separating them. CDR3 amino acids: CASSFLATTDTQYF. The CDR3 coding sequence is TGTGCCAGCAGTTTCCTGGCTACCACAGATACGCAGTATTTT.

The J gene is TRBJ1-4, the V gene TRBV4-1; the match to TRBD1 covers 8 bases. Germline trimming cut 1 base from V and 8 bases from J; bases unmatched to any gene: 3. The CDR3 runs 14 residues. CDR1 is MGHRA and CDR2 is YSYEKL in the germline V gene. CDR3 protein: CASSQADRDEKLFF. The DNA for the CDR3 is TGCGCCAGCAGCCAAGCGGACAGGGACGAAAAACTGTTTTTT.

The genes are TRBV18 and TRBJ2-3, with a weak D call TRBD2 (6 bases). CDR1 is KGHSH, CDR2 LQKENI, per germline. V lost 4 bases and J lost 2, with 16 bases in between. CDR3 size: 16 residues. CDR3 DNA: TGTGCCAGCTCACTCTCTAGCGCGTTTTCCACAGATACGCAGTATTTT. It yields the protein CASSLSSAFSTDTQYF.

Comment on this clone: The sample carries other DNA sequences with the same CDR3. The rearrangement joins TRBV6-5 to TRBJ2-3; 7 bases align to TRBD2. The CDR3 has 16 residues. The germline CDR1 and CDR2 sequences are MNHEY and SVGAGI. The V gene end was trimmed by 0 bases and the J gene end by 2 bases; junction bases not matched to a gene: 5. In nucleotides, the CDR3 is TGTGCCAGCAGTTACTCAACGGGAGGTTCCACAGATACGCAGTATTTT. It encodes CASSYSTGGSTDTQYF.

The CDR3 loop is CASSRPGQPSGANVLTF. For the CDR3, the DNA is TGTGCCAGTAGTAGACCGGGACAACCCTCTGGGGCCAACGTCCTGACTTTC. The genes are TRBV19 and TRBJ2-6; tentative D call: TRBD1 (6 bases). Trimming pared 4 bases from V and 0 bases from J, leaving 13 bases between. Germline CDR1 and CDR2: LNHDA and SQIVND (reference sequence). The CDR3 sequence is 17 residues long.